One sample yielded the 27 T cell receptor beta chains listed below, sequenced in a study of beta chain features in type 1 diabetes (dated 2018 in TCRdb). The paper as a whole reports these results and caveats: In all four CD4+ subsets, TCRB CDR3 length was moderately but significantly shorter in type 1 diabetes patients.

The library was produced with the immunoSEQ multiplex PCR assay. The entire amount of isolated RNA was reverse transcribed using the High Capacity cDNA Reverse Transcription Kit, so the sequenced TCRB transcripts were expressed ones. TCRdb obtained this table from immuneACCESS and retained in-frame rearrangements with V and J assigned. These tables miss some clones; where compared with another copy, unresolved V genes account for less than half of the shortfall, and the remainder is unexplained. In all, the sample holds about 340,000 clones, and approximately 13% of those were seen once. 0.015% of the sample belongs to the ten largest clones. Their recognized antigens are unknown. The sample comprised naive CD4+ T cells from blood. The label giving this sample's cell subset or site can be read as: true naive CD4+ T cells. These receptors all stem from a woman younger than 35 with type 1 diabetes.

The chain has TRBV5-1 and TRBJ2-1; 7 bases map to TRBD1. This CDR3 spans 17 amino acids. The germline V gene encodes CDR1 SGHRS and CDR2 YFSETQ. The ends lost 0 bases at V and 7 bases at J; junction bases unmatched: 13. The CDR3 protein is CASSLGVRTGLINEQFF. The CDR3 DNA sequence: TGCGCCAGCAGCTTGGGTGTCCGGACAGGTTTAATAAATGAGCAGTTCTTC.

The gene calls are TRBV28 and TRBJ1-4; 8 bases are a match to TRBD1. The germline V gene has CDR1 MDHEN and CDR2 SYDVKM. The CDR3 has 14 residues. The J segment lost 5 bases and the V segment lost 4 bases, leaving 3 bases of the junction unmatched. The CDR3 DNA sequence: TGTGCCAGCAGTTGGGACAGGCGAAATGAAAAACTGTTTTTT. Encoded protein: CASSWDRRNEKLFF.

The chain recombines TRBV10-3 with TRBJ2-6; D is undetermined. The CDR3 runs to 15 residues. The V end lost 8 bases, the J end lost 1 base, and 12 bases lay between the germline ends. Germline CDR1 and CDR2: ENHRY and SYGVKD. CDR3 region: CAILEQHSGANVLTF. DNA for the CDR3: TGTGCCATCCTGGAACAGCATTCTGGGGCCAACGTCCTGACTTTC.

V usage is TRBV18 and J usage is TRBJ1-2; 7 bases align to TRBD1. There are 15 residues in the CDR3. Germline-derived CDR1 and CDR2 are KGHSH and LQKENI. The V segment lost 2 bases and the J segment 4 bases; nucleotides outside the gene matches: 7. In nucleotides, the CDR3 is TGTGCCAGCTCACCAACAGGGGACCCTGTCTATGGCTACACCTTC. This gives the protein CASSPTGDPVYGYTF.

This clone appeared a few times. The chain joins TRBV7-3 to TRBJ2-1; 8 bases are a match to TRBD2. From germline, CDR1 is SGHTA and CDR2 FQGTGA. With 3 bases clipped from V and 8 bases from J, the junction kept 6 bases outside the gene matches. CDR3 length: 14 residues. The CDR3: CASSFRPGGDEQFF. CDR3 DNA sequence: TGTGCCAGCAGCTTTAGGCCCGGGGGGGATGAGCAGTTCTTC.

This clone occurred a few times. This CDR3 reads CASSPLDSYGYTF. CDR3 sequence (DNA): TGCGCCAGCAGCCCATTGGACAGCTATGGCTACACCTTC. The genes are TRBV4-1 and TRBJ1-2, with D tentatively TRBD1 (6 bases). V lost 4 bases, J lost 4 bases, and 10 bases lay in between. CDR1 is MGHRA, CDR2 YSYEKL, per germline. The CDR3 has 13 amino acids.

This clone showed up just a few times. This chain links TRBV6-5 with TRBJ2-1; 11 bases are a match to TRBD2. The ends lost 6 bases at V and 12 bases at J; junction bases unmatched: 13. The CDR3 has 15 residues. CDR1 and CDR2 from the germline V gene are MNHEY and SVGAGI. DNA for the CDR3: TGTGCCAGCAGGGATCCGCTAGCGGGGGGAGAAAGGCAGTTCTTC. It specifies CASRDPLAGGERQFF.

This clone was detected only a few times. The rearrangement uses TRBV30 and TRBJ1-2; the D is unclear. V was trimmed by 4 bases and J by 7 bases, leaving 19 bases between them. Germline-derived CDR1 and CDR2 are GTSNPN and SVGIG (reference sequence). This CDR3 has 14 residues. The CDR3 protein is CAWKVGLTGGGYTF. For the CDR3, the DNA is TGTGCCTGGAAAGTGGGTCTTACGGGTGGTGGCTACACCTTC.

This clone was observed a few times. This chain joins TRBV19 and TRBJ2-5, with 8 nucleotides matching TRBD2. This CDR3 is 14 amino acids long. V shed 4 bases and J 2 bases; nucleotides not matched to a gene: 3. CDR1 and CDR2 (germline): LNHDA, SQIVND (reference sequence). The CDR3 DNA reads as TGTGCCAGTAGTACGACTAGCGTTCAAGAGACCCAGTACTTC. Its translation is CASSTTSVQETQYF.

This clone was counted between two and nine times. This same CDR3 is encoded by further DNA sequences in the sample. The V gene is TRBV5-1, the J gene TRBJ2-3; D is possibly TRBD1 (5 bases). CDR3 length: 13 residues. CDR1 is SGHRS and CDR2 is YFSETQ in the germline V gene. V dropped 3 bases and J dropped 3 bases, with 8 bases sitting between them. The CDR3 DNA is TGCGCCAGCAGCTGGCAGGGTACAGATACGCAGTATTTT. This encodes CASSWQGTDTQYF.

Here the CDR3 reads CASSLYPPGLAGAYNEQFF. In nucleotides, the CDR3 is TGTGCCAGCAGTTTATATCCGCCGGGACTAGCGGGGGCCTACAATGAGCAGTTCTTC. This chain uses TRBV28 with TRBJ2-1; 14 positions match TRBD2. The CDR3 loop spans 19 amino acids. The trim removed 1 base at V and 2 bases at J, leaving 7 bases unmatched. CDR1 MDHEN and CDR2 SYDVKM come from the germline V gene. Complete variable domain (other parts from reference TRBV28 and TRBJ2-1): DVKVTQSSRYLVKRTGEKVFLECVQDMDHENMFWYRQDPGLGLRLIYFSYDVKMKEKGDIPEGYSVSREKKERFSLILESASTNQTSMYLCASSLYPPGLAGAYNEQFFGPGTRLTVL.

This sequence joins TRBV7-3 and TRBJ2-3, with D unclear. Germline CDR1 reads SGHTA; CDR2 reads FQGTGA. There are 14 residues in the CDR3. V lost 3 bases to trimming and J lost 1 base, with 8 bases between them. The CDR3 here is CASSFRTRTDTQYF. The DNA of the CDR3 is TGTGCCAGCAGCTTCCGCACTCGCACAGATACGCAGTATTTT.

The J gene is TRBJ2-7, the V gene TRBV9; 10 bases align to TRBD1. The V gene's germline CDR1 is SGDLS and CDR2 YYNGEE. Losses at the gene ends were 0 bases for V and 6 bases for J; bases not matched to a gene: 9. CDR3 length: 16 amino acids. The CDR3 loop reads CASSVGLRDRGSEQYF. As DNA, the CDR3 is TGTGCCAGCAGCGTAGGATTGCGGGACAGGGGTTCCGAGCAGTACTTC.

A few counts support this clone. The chain joins TRBV2 to TRBJ2-5, with D perhaps matching TRBD1 (5 bases). Germline V gives CDR1 SNHLY, CDR2 FYNNEI. V lost 5 bases and J 2 bases, leaving 12 bases between the germline ends. The CDR3 is made up of 14 amino acids. The CDR3 region has the DNA TGTGCCAGCAGTCCCGACAGAGATCAAGAGACCCAGTACTTC. This sequence encodes CASSPDRDQETQYF.

The chain couples TRBV18 to TRBJ2-1; D may be TRBD2 (6 bases). Germline V lookup: CDR1 KGHSH, CDR2 LQKENI. This CDR3 comprises 14 residues. V gave up 3 bases and J gave up 5 bases, with 11 bases separating them. The CDR3 bases are TGTGCCAGCTCACCGGGACTTGGGGACAATGAGCAGTTCTTC. The encoded protein is CASSPGLGDNEQFF.

This clone was counted only a few times. The rearrangement links TRBV7-8 to TRBJ2-2; the D gene is possibly TRBD1 (6 bases). Germline lookup yields CDR1 SGHVS and CDR2 FQNEAQ. Trimming pared 1 base from V and 1 base from J, leaving 13 bases between. The CDR3 runs to 17 residues. The CDR3 DNA follows: TGTGCCAGCAGCTTAGGTCGCAGGGGCAGGAACACCGGGGAGCTGTTTTTT. As protein: CASSLGRRGRNTGELFF.

This clone was picked up a small number of times. This chain uses TRBV7-9 with TRBJ1-5; D is undetermined. This CDR3 contains 13 residues. The germline gives CDR1 SEHNR, CDR2 FQNEAQ (reference sequence). The V end was cut by 5 bases, the J end by 9 bases, with 14 bases between. The chain's CDR3 is CASSPSQLGPQHF. Written as DNA, the CDR3 is TGTGCCAGCAGCCCCTCCCAACTCGGGCCCCAGCATTTT.

This clone was picked up a small number of times. The V and J genes are TRBV5-1 and TRBJ2-7; D call uncertain. Trimming took 0 bases from V and 6 from J, leaving 13 bases between them. The germline V gene encodes CDR1 SGHRS and CDR2 YFSETQ. This CDR3 has 14 amino acids. In nucleotides, the CDR3 is TGCGCCAGCAGCTTGGCAGCGAGTCCCGCCGAGCAGTACTTC. It yields the protein CASSLAASPAEQYF.

V gene TRBV5-1 combines with J gene TRBJ1-1; 8 bases fit TRBD1. The CDR3 is 15 residues long. The V segment lost 4 bases and the J segment 1 base; nucleotides outside the gene matches: 6. Germline loops: CDR1 SGHRS, CDR2 YFSETQ. The CDR3 coding sequence is TGCGCCAGCAGCCGCTGGGGACAGGAGAACACTGAAGCTTTCTTT. This codes for CASSRWGQENTEAFF.

This clone has more than one count but fewer than ten. The V and J genes are TRBV27 and TRBJ1-5; tentative D call: TRBD1 (6 bases). The CDR3 contains 13 residues. Germline assignment: CDR1 MNHEY and CDR2 SMNVEV (reference sequence). The ends were cut back, 6 bases at V and 7 bases at J, with 13 bases in the middle. In nucleotides, the CDR3 is TGTGCCAGCAGCACAGGGAATTGGCAGCCCCAGCATTTT. This encodes CASSTGNWQPQHF.

The gene calls are TRBV29-1 and TRBJ1-1, with a tentative D call TRBD1 (6 bases). Trimming took off 8 bases at V and 5 bases at J, with 15 bases between the two ends. This CDR3 comprises 12 residues. Germline values: CDR1 SQVTM, CDR2 ANQGSEA. The DNA of the CDR3 is TGCAGCTCGAAACAGGGTGTAACTGAAGCTTTCTTT. Its protein product is CSSKQGVTEAFF.

The gene calls are TRBV5-4 and TRBJ2-7, with 7 bases that match TRBD1. J was trimmed by 9 bases and V by 4 bases; bases with no gene match: 13. Germline V gene data show CDR1 as SGHNT and CDR2 as YYREEE (reference sequence). This CDR3 contains 14 residues. CDR3 region: CASSHPRDSGMQYF. For the CDR3, the DNA is TGTGCCAGCAGCCATCCCCGGGACAGTGGGATGCAGTACTTC.

This sequence joins TRBV11-2 and TRBJ2-3; tentative D call: TRBD2 (5 bases). Germline CDR1 and CDR2: SGHAT and FQNNGV. The CDR3 spans 15 residues. Between the trimmed V and J ends, which lost 5 bases and 2 bases, there was a span of 14 bases. The CDR3 loop is CASSPPPGFTDTQYF. CDR3 coding DNA: TGTGCCAGCAGCCCCCCCCCGGGGTTCACAGATACGCAGTATTTT.

The rearrangement uses TRBV5-8 and TRBJ1-1, with TRBD1 matching over 8 bases. Germline trimming cut 0 bases from V and 4 bases from J; bases unmatched to any gene: 2. This CDR3 spans 14 amino acids. From germline, CDR1 is SGHTS and CDR2 YDEGEE. This chain's CDR3 is CASSLDTGGTEAFF. The CDR3 nucleotides are TGTGCCAGCAGCTTGGATACAGGGGGCACTGAAGCTTTCTTT.

The chain carries TRBV30 and TRBJ1-1, with TRBD1 matching over 10 bases. V was pared by 2 bases and J by 6 bases, with 12 bases of the junction left unmatched. CDR3 size: 16 residues. Germline V lookup: CDR1 GTSNPN, CDR2 SVGIG (reference sequence). Here the CDR3 reads CAWSRDRGPLISEAFF. The CDR3 DNA is TGTGCCTGGAGTCGGGACAGGGGTCCCTTGATCTCTGAAGCTTTCTTT. The variable domain in full, with the rest retrieved from reference TRBV30 and TRBJ1-1, is SQTIHQWPATLVQPVGSPLSLECTVEGTSNPNLYWYRQAAGRGLQLLFYSVGIGQISSEVPQNLSASRPQDRQFILSSKKLLLSDSGFYLCAWSRDRGPLISEAFFGQGTRLTVV.

The V call is TRBV5-1, the J call TRBJ2-6; 8 bases agree with TRBD1. Germline CDR1 reads SGHRS; CDR2 reads YFSETQ. This CDR3 has 16 residues. Trimming cost V 1 base and J 1 base; bases outside gene matches: 1. CDR3 sequence reads: CASSLTGGSGANVLTF. The CDR3 DNA reads as TGCGCCAGCAGCTTGACAGGGGGATCTGGGGCCAACGTCCTGACTTTC.

This clone appeared a few times. This chain connects TRBV27 to TRBJ1-5; weak D call: TRBD1 (5 bases). Germline lookup yields CDR1 MNHEY and CDR2 SMNVEV (reference sequence). Trimming removed 2 bases at V and 7 bases at J, with 9 bases between. This CDR3 has 13 amino acids. CDR3 protein: CASSLVGGQPQHF. The CDR3 DNA sequence: TGTGCCAGCAGTTTAGTCGGGGGACAGCCCCAGCATTTT.